The present T cell receptor beta chain was sequenced within a study of T cell repertoires in cytomegalovirus infection. Background on the study: Well-studied HLA-B-restricted epitopes and recently identified HLA-C-restricted epitopes of CMV were both used in the study. It can be stated that public TCR beta signatures indicated CMV infection as well as a matching HLA type. Findings and limits, study-wide: Cumulative public TCR beta family frequency identified carriers of CMV plus the relevant HLA. CMV-specific HLA-C-restricted TCR beta clonotypes dominated the ex vivo response.

A word on this clonotype: Its antigen is still unknown.

In TCRdb, the reads were re-called with MiXCR into one record per CDR3 protein. In the table there are about 310,000 distinct CDR3 sequences, around 25% of which are singletons. The CDR3 is 17 residues long. From germline, CDR1 is LNHDA and CDR2 SQIVND (reference sequence). The V and J ends lost 7 bases and 0 bases respectively, with 19 bases between them. The V gene is TRBV19, the J gene TRBJ2-1, with D possibly matching TRBD1 (6 bases). The TCR originated in a human donor in good health (CMV status not recorded). Some clones in this sample may be carry-over from other donors' samples. The material was cultured PBMCs, obtained from culture after CMV antigen stimulation. The DNA of the CDR3 is TGTGCCAGTACATCAGGGGATCCTAGAAGCTCCTACAATGAGCAGTTCTTC. The encoded protein is CASTSGDPRSSYNEQFF.